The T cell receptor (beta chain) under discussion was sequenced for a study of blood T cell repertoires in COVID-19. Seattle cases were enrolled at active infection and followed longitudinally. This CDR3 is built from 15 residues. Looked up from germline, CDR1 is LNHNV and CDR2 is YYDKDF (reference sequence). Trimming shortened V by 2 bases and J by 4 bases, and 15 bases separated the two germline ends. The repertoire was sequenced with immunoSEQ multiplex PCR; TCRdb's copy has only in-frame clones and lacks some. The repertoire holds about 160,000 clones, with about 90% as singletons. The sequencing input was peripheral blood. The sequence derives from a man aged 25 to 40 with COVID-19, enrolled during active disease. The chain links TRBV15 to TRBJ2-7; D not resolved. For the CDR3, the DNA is TGTGCCACCAGCAGAACCCCAACAGCAGGTTACGAGCAGTACTTC. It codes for CATSRTPTAGYEQYF.